This is a list of T cell receptor beta chains from one sample in a study of blood T cell repertoires in COVID-19. Assay: immunoSEQ multiplex PCR; the TCRdb copy retains only in-frame clones and omits some. This table holds about 120,000 clones, approximately 86% found once. Material for sequencing was peripheral blood. These receptors all stem from a middle-aged man with acute or convalescent COVID-19. The CDR3 runs from the conserved cysteine through the conserved F or W. D genes are given only for firm matches. Clone size, where shown, is once, few, many, or a class for clones that have expanded.

abundance	v_gene	j_gene	d_gene	CDR3aa	CDR3nt
-	TRBV9	TRBJ2-7	TRBD1	CASSPGTGTYEQYF	TGTGCCAGCAGCCCCGGGACAGGGACCTACGAGCAGTACTTC
-	TRBV6-2/TRBV6-3	TRBJ1-5	TRBD1	CASSLTGASDQPQHF	TGTGCCAGCAGCCTGACAGGGGCTAGCGATCAGCCCCAGCATTTT
-	TRBV9	TRBJ2-7	-	CASSPRNSYEQYF	TGTGCCAGCAGCCCCAGGAACTCCTACGAGCAGTACTTC
-	TRBV9	TRBJ2-5	TRBD2	CASSLGGEETQYF	TGTGCCAGCAGCCTCGGGGGGGAAGAGACCCAGTACTTC
-	TRBV2	TRBJ1-1	TRBD1	CASSLAGGTITEAFF	TGTGCCAGCAGTCTCGCAGGGGGGACGATCACTGAAGCTTTCTTT
-	TRBV9	TRBJ2-7	TRBD2	CASSPRAGRGTKSYEQYF	TGTGCCAGCAGCCCTCGAGCCGGGAGGGGGACTAAGTCCTACGAGCAGTACTTC
-	TRBV19	TRBJ1-1	TRBD1	CASRMDRLNTEAFF	TGTGCCAGTAGGATGGACAGGTTGAACACTGAAGCTTTCTTT
few	TRBV2	TRBJ2-1	-	CASTGFDEQFF	TGTGCCAGCACAGGGTTTGATGAGCAGTTCTTC
-	TRBV10-3	TRBJ2-1	TRBD2	CAIRSGSSYNEQFF	TGTGCCATCAGGAGCGGGAGTTCCTACAATGAGCAGTTCTTC
once	TRBV19	TRBJ1-4	TRBD1	CASSTPGQGATNEKLFF	TGTGCCAGTAGTACGCCGGGACAGGGGGCGACTAATGAAAAACTGTTTTTT
-	TRBV29-1	TRBJ1-2	-	CSVAGTYGYTF	TGCAGCGTTGCAGGAACCTATGGCTACACCTTC
-	TRBV7-2	TRBJ1-2	-	CASSPPDSYGYTF	TGTGCCAGCAGCCCCCCCGACAGCTATGGCTACACCTTC
-	TRBV6-6	TRBJ1-3	-	CASSETGGNTIYF	TGTGCCAGCTCGGAAACAGGCGGAAACACCATATATTTT